This T cell receptor (beta chain) stems from a study of vaccination and CD4 T cells after COVID-19. Sequenced with the Oncomine TCR Beta short-read assay was DNA taken from cultured CD4+ T cells. A single record per CDR3 protein comes from TCRdb applying MiXCR to the PCR reads. The table has about 16,000 distinct CDR3 sequences, around 48% seen once. Germline V lookup: CDR1 MNHEY, CDR2 SMNVEV (reference sequence). The CDR3 covers 14 residues. The V gene lost 6 bases and the J gene lost 2 bases, with 13 bases spanning the gap. This clonotype was found a few times. Antigen unknown. The treatment was: roughly ten-day PBMC culture with coronavirus spike peptide pools or control peptides (ViraFEST assay).

Sequenced: CD4+ T cells from blood, cultured in vitro. This rearrangement joins TRBV27 to TRBJ1-1, with D tentatively TRBD1 (6 bases). The clonotype was recovered from a human donor who had recovered from COVID-19. This CDR3 is CASSPGTRNTEAFF. The CDR3 nucleotides are TGTGCCAGCAGCCCCGGGACACGAAACACTGAAGCTTTCTTT.